This section outlines one T cell receptor beta chain sequence together with its context. The data are from a study of shared clonotypes between healthy human individuals. Germline V gives CDR1 SGHRS, CDR2 YFSETQ. V was shortened by 0 bases and J by 0 bases, with 10 bases between the two germline ends. The CDR3 is made up of 16 amino acids. This table comes from immunoSEQ multiplex PCR, and its TCRdb copy is limited to in-frame clones, with some not included. Among under 550,000 clones listed, almost 97% were seen once. This chain connects TRBV5-1 to TRBJ2-1; D is possibly TRBD1 or TRBD2 (5 bases each). Sequencing was carried out using naive CD4+ T cells sorted from blood. Subset denoted: CD45RA+ positively selected. The sequence came from a woman under 40 in good health. The CDR3 region is CASSLVAGTSYNEQFF. CDR3 DNA: TGCGCCAGCAGCTTGGTGGCAGGGACCTCCTACAATGAGCAGTTCTTC. The variable domain in full, completed from reference TRBV5-1 and TRBJ2-1, reads KAGVTQTPRYLIKTRGQQVTLSCSPISGHRSVSWYQQTPGQGLQFLFEYFSETQRNKGNFPGRFSGRQFSNSRSEMNVSTLELGDSALYLCASSLVAGTSYNEQFFGPGTRLTVL.